This TCR beta chain was obtained from a study of PD-L1 blockade in urothelial cancer. Study as a whole: From about 2014, patients received atezolizumab, given as 1,200 mg intravenously every 3 weeks. About 90% of the 29 patients were men who had bladder-origin urothelial cancer. Among blood samples, the median T cell count was around 150,000. Analysis of the blood was performed 3 weeks (second dose) and 6 weeks after treatment start.

Germline-derived CDR1 and CDR2 are SGHRS and YFSETQ. The CDR3 covers 14 residues. V lost 4 bases to trimming and J lost 2 bases; unmatched junction nucleotides: 3. The repertoire was sequenced with immunoSEQ multiplex PCR; TCRdb's copy has only in-frame clones and lacks some. The table shows 55,000 to 70,000 clones, with 86% occurring only once. The material sequenced was PBMCs, taken around atezolizumab (anti-PD-L1) treatment. The source is a man between 45 and 60 years old with urothelial cancer. The genes are TRBV5-1 and TRBJ2-7; 10 bases are shared with TRBD1. The CDR3 region has the DNA TGCGCCAGCAGCCCCGGGACAGGGGCCTACGAGCAGTACTTC. Translated, it gives CASSPGTGAYEQYF.